Below, 2 T cell receptor beta chains from the same sample are listed, as sequenced in a study of T cell repertoires in cytomegalovirus infection. One entry per CDR3 protein results from TCRdb running MiXCR on the reads. This repertoire shows more than 150,000 distinct CDR3 sequences, approximately 28% found once; its top ten account for roughly 32%. The sequencing input was PBMCs. All receptors derive from a human donor in good health (CMV status not recorded). Some clones in this sample may be carry-over from other donors' samples.

The rearrangement links TRBV5-4 to TRBJ1-1; D unclear. Germline V lookup: CDR1 SGHNT, CDR2 YYREEE (reference sequence). This CDR3 contains 16 residues. V lost 0 bases and J lost 1, with 13 bases in between. The DNA for the CDR3 is TGTGCCAGCAGCTTGGAGTCAGCCGAAAAGAACACTGAAGCTTTCTTT. Amino acid sequence: CASSLESAEKNTEAFF.

This clonotype has at least ten counts. J is TRBJ1-1 and V is TRBV7-2; maybe TRBD1 (5 bases). Trimming left V 3 bases short and J 1 base short, with 9 bases between. The CDR3 is 14 amino acids. Germline CDR1 and CDR2: SGHTA and FQGNSA. The CDR3 DNA follows: TGTGCCAGCAGCTTGGGCAGGGCGAACACTGAAGCTTTCTTT. Residues: CASSLGRANTEAFF.